A selection of T cell receptor beta chains follows, all from one sample in a study of blood T cells in healthy people across ages. TCRdb re-called the 5' RACE reads through MiXCR, storing one row per CDR3 protein. The sample includes just over 800,000 distinct CDR3 sequences, less than 80% seen only once; the top ten take about 27%. The source material was blood. The receptors originated from a man aged 30-40 years in good health. The CDR3 runs from the conserved cysteine through the conserved F or W. Each record gives: V gene, clone size, J gene, D gene, CDR3 DNA, CDR3 protein. D genes are given only for firm matches. The size field is filled for only some rows; it gives once, few, many or a size class.

>TRBV6-1|-|TRBJ2-3|TRBD1
TGTGCCAGCAGTGAGAGGACAGGGGAGAATTCGCAGTATTTT
CASSERTGENSQYF
>TRBV18|-|TRBJ1-2|-
TGTGCCAGCTCACCAAAGACCGACGGAGACTATGGCTACACCTTC
CASSPKTDGDYGYTF
>TRBV29-1|-|TRBJ2-7|TRBD1
TGCAGCGTTATAGGACAGGGTTACGAGCAGCACTTC
CSVIGQGYEQHF
>TRBV7-2|-|TRBJ2-3|-
TGTGTCAGCAGCGTAGTGGGCGGTTCAGATACGCAGTATTTT
CVSSVVGGSDTQYF
>TRBV5-6|-|TRBJ1-5|-
TGTGCCAGCAGCTCCTTTACCGACCCCGGCAATCAGCCCCAGCATTTT
CASSSFTDPGNQPQHF
>TRBV12-3/TRBV12-4|-|TRBJ1-2|-
TGTGCCAGCACCGGGGGCCTCTCCTGTGGCTACACCTTC
CASTGGLSCGYTF
>TRBV29-1|few|TRBJ2-3|TRBD1
TGCAGCGTACCCGGGACAGGGTATGCAGATACGCAGTATTTT
CSVPGTGYADTQYF
>TRBV28|-|TRBJ1-6|-
TGTGCCAGCAGTTCCCCCGCTATGGGGACGACTGATTCACCCCTCCACTTT
CASSSPAMGTTDSPLHF
>TRBV7-2|-|TRBJ1-6|-
TGTGCCAGCAGCCCCAGGGTTTCCGGGGATTCACCCCTCCACTTT
CASSPRVSGDSPLHF
>TRBV7-2|-|TRBJ1-5|-
TGTGCCAGCAGCTTAGACCTCAATCAGCCCCAGCATTTT
CASSLDLNQPQHF
>TRBV24-1|-|TRBJ1-2|-
TGTGCCACCAGTGCCCTCGGGGACTTCTCCGGCTACACCTTC
CATSALGDFSGYTF
>TRBV11-2|few|TRBJ1-4|-
TGTGCCAGCGGCGAAGGTGAAAAACTGTTTTTT
CASGEGEKLFF
>TRBV7-3|-|TRBJ2-1|TRBD1
TGTGCCAGCAGCTCCGCACCGACAGGGTTAGATGAGCAGTTCTTC
CASSSAPTGLDEQFF
>TRBV7-2|-|TRBJ2-3|-
TGTGCCAGCAGCAAAAGCGTTACAGATACGCAGTATTTT
CASSKSVTDTQYF
>TRBV7-2|-|TRBJ2-1|-
TGTGCCAGCACCTTGGCGGACACGGCGTCGGAGTTCTTC
CASTLADTASEFF
>TRBV28|-|TRBJ1-3|-
TGTGCCAGCAGTTCGGGAAAAGGAAACACCATATATTTT
CASSSGKGNTIYF
>TRBV6-2/TRBV6-3|-|TRBJ2-2|TRBD1
TGTGCCAGCGGGGGCCCTGACAGGGGGAACACCGGGGAGCTGTTTTTT
CASGGPDRGNTGELFF
>TRBV20-1|-|TRBJ2-3|-
TGCAGTGCTAGAGATCCCTCACTCGCACATACGCAGTATTTT
CSARDPSLAHTQYF
>TRBV28|-|TRBJ2-7|TRBD2
TGTGCCAGCAGTGGCAGGACTAGCGGTTCCTACGAGCAGTACTTC
CASSGRTSGSYEQYF
>TRBV21-1|-|TRBJ1-6|-
TGTGCCAGCAGCAATGTAAGGGACAGGGACTATAATTCACCCCTCCACTTT
CASSNVRDRDYNSPLHF
>TRBV4-1|-|TRBJ2-1|-
TGCGCCAGCAGCCAGGGCTCCCGGCAGTTCTTC
CASSQGSRQFF
>TRBV5-1|once|TRBJ1-6|-
TGCGCCAGCAGCTTGGCCCCCGCTCGATTTTCGTTTTCACCCCTCCACTTT
CASSLAPARFSFSPLHF
>TRBV6-2/TRBV6-3|-|TRBJ2-2|TRBD1
TGTGCCAGCTCAAGGGGGCTTGGCGGGGAGCTGTTTTTT
CASSRGLGGELFF
>TRBV9|-|TRBJ1-2|TRBD1
TGTGCCAGCCACGGCCCCGGGACAGGGATCTCCTATGGCTACACCTTC
CASHGPGTGISYGYTF
>TRBV4-2|-|TRBJ2-5|TRBD1
TGTGCCAGCAGCCAACAAAGGGGGCGCCTAGAGACCCAGTACTTC
CASSQQRGRLETQYF
>TRBV7-3|-|TRBJ2-1|-
TGTGCCAGCAGCCCCAGAATGCAGGGCTCCTACAATGAGCAGTTCTTC
CASSPRMQGSYNEQFF
>TRBV14|few|TRBJ2-7|-
TGTGCCAGCAGCCAAGATCGCAGGGACGCTACCGAGCAGTACTTC
CASSQDRRDATEQYF
>TRBV6-1|-|TRBJ2-7|TRBD2
TGTGCCAGCCCGGCGGGGGGTGGCTACGAGCAGTACTTC
CASPAGGGYEQYF
>TRBV6-2/TRBV6-3|-|TRBJ2-5|TRBD2
TGTGCCAGCGACCGACTAGCGGGCGAGACCCAGTACTTC
CASDRLAGETQYF
>TRBV20-1|-|TRBJ2-5|TRBD1
TGCAGTGCCACAAGGGGGCGGGTGGAAGAGACCCAGTACTTC
CSATRGRVEETQYF
>TRBV10-3|-|TRBJ2-7|TRBD2
TGTGCCATCGGGGAGGGCATGCCGTACGAGCAGTACTTC
CAIGEGMPYEQYF
>TRBV12-3/TRBV12-4|-|TRBJ1-1|-
TGTGCCAGCAGTTTGATCCCCCGGACCGAAGCTTTCTTT
CASSLIPRTEAFF
>TRBV28|-|TRBJ2-1|TRBD2
TGTGCCAGCAGTCCAGGACTAGCGGGGGCGGATGAGCAGTTCTTC
CASSPGLAGADEQFF